The entry that follows covers one TCR beta chain sequence. Antigen specificity is unknown. Vbeta (60) and Jbeta (13) primers were used in the PCR. Only in-frame clones appear in the TCRdb table, and some are missing; sequencing was by immunoSEQ multiplex PCR. The sample shows 150,000 to 200,000 clones, 75% to 80% of them seen only once. Germline V gene sequence: CDR1 LNHDA, CDR2 SQIVND (reference sequence). This CDR3 contains 15 residues. Trimming left V 5 bases short and J 3 bases short, with 11 bases between. This entry belongs to a study of cytomegalovirus exposure and HLA in healthy donors. General observations from the study: Analyzed later, association rates of TCRs varied across HLA loci, with DRB1 most and HLA-C fewest. A link between a missense DCLRE1C variant and TCR beta V- and J-gene trimming emerged from a later analysis.

The TCR was taken from a woman aged 25 to 39 in good health and CMV-seropositive. Material for sequencing was PBMCs. The V and J genes are TRBV19 and TRBJ2-6; the D gene is possibly TRBD2 (5 bases). CDR3 DNA sequence: TGTGCCAGTAGTCTCACTAGTAGTGGGGCCAACGTCCTGACTTTC. This codes for CASSLTSSGANVLTF.